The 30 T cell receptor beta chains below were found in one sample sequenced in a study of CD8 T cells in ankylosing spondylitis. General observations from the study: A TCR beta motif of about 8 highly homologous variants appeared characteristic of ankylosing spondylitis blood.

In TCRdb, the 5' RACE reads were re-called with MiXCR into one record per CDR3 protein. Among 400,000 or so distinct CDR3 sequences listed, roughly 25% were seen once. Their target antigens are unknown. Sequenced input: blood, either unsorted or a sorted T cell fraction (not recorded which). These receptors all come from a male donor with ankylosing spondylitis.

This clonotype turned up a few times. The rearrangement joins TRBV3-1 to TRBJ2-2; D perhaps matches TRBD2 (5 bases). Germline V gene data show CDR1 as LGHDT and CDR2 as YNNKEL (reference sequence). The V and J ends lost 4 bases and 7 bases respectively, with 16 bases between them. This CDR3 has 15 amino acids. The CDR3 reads CASSRYEGADGELFF. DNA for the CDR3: TGTGCCAGCAGCCGGTATGAGGGAGCGGACGGGGAGCTGTTTTTT.

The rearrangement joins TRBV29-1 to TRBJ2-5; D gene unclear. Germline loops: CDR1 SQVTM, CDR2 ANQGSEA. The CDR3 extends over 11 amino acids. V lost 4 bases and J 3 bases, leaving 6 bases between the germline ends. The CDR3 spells CSVGFKETQYF. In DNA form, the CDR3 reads TGCAGCGTTGGATTTAAAGAGACCCAGTACTTC.

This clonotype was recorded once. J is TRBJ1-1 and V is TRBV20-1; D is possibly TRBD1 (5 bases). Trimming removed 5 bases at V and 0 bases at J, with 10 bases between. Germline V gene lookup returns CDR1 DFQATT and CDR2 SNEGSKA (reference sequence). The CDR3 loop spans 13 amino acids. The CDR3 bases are TGCAGTGCTCAGACGGACATGAACACTGAAGCTTTCTTT. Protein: CSAQTDMNTEAFF.

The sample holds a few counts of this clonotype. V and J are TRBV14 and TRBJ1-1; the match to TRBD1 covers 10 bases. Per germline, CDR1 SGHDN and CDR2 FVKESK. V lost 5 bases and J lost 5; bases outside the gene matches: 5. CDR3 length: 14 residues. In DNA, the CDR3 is TGTGCCAGCAGCAAAAGGACAGGGGGGACTGAAGCTTTCTTT. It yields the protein CASSKRTGGTEAFF.

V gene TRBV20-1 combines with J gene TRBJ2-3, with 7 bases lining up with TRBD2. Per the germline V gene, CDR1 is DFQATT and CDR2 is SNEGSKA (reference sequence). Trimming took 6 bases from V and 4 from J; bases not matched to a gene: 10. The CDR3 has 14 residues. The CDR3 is CSAHWGGASDTQYF. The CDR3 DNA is TGCAGTGCCCACTGGGGGGGAGCGTCAGATACGCAGTATTTT.

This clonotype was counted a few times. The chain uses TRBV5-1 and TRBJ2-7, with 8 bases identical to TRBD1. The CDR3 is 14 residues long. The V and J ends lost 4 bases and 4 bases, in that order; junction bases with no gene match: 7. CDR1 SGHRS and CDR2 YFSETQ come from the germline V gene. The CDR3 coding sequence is TGCGCCAGCAGCAGGATGGACAGGGATTACGAGCAGTACTTC. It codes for CASSRMDRDYEQYF. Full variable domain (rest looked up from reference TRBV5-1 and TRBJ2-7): KAGVTQTPRYLIKTRGQQVTLSCSPISGHRSVSWYQQTPGQGLQFLFEYFSETQRNKGNFPGRFSGRQFSNSRSEMNVSTLELGDSALYLCASSRMDRDYEQYFGPGTRLTVT.

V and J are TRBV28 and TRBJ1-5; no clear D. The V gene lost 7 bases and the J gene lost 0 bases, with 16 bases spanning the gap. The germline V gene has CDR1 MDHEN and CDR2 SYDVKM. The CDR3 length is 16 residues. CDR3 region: CASITPSSGSNQPQHF. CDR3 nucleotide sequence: TGTGCCAGCATTACCCCCTCCTCGGGTAGCAATCAGCCCCAGCATTTT.

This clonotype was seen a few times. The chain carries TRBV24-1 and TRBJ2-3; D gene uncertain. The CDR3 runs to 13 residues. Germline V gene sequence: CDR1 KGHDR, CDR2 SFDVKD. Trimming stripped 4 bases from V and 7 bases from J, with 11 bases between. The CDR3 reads CATSDQSGNTQYF. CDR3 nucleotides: TGTGCCACCAGTGACCAGAGTGGCAATACGCAGTATTTT.

CDR3 nucleotides: TGCGCCAGCAGCTTGGAGGGGTTCAGCAATGAGCAGTTCTTC. Its protein is CASSLEGFSNEQFF. The rearrangement joins TRBV5-1 to TRBJ2-1, with D possibly TRBD1 on 5 matching bases. The CDR3 covers 14 residues. V lost 0 bases and J lost 6, with 10 bases in between. Germline assignment: CDR1 SGHRS and CDR2 YFSETQ.

The CDR3 DNA follows: TGTGCCAGCAGTTCTCAAAGGCAGCCCCAGCATTTT. The encoded protein is CASSSQRQPQHF. This rearrangement joins TRBV6-2 or TRBV6-3 to TRBJ1-5; D gene uncertain. The CDR3 covers 12 residues. Trimming took off 4 bases at V and 7 bases at J, with 8 bases between the two ends. Germline loops: CDR1 MNHEY, CDR2 SVGEGT.

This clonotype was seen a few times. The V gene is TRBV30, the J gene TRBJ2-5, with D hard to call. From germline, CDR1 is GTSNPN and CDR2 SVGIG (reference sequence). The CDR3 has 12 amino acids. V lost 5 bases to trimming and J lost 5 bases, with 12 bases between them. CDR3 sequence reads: CAWATVGETQYF. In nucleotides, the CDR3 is TGTGCCTGGGCTACAGTGGGTGAGACCCAGTACTTC.

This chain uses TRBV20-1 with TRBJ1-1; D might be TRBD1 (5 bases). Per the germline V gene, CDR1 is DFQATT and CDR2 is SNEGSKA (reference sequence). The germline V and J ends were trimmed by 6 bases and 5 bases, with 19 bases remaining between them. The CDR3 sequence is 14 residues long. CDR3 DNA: TGCAGTGCCGGGGGAGCAGGGTGGGGAACTGAAGCTTTCTTT. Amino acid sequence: CSAGGAGWGTEAFF.

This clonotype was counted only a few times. The CDR3: CASSSRPGLAYYEQYF. The CDR3 DNA reads TGTGCCAGCAGCTCACGACCGGGACTAGCGTATTACGAGCAGTACTTC. The chain recombines TRBV25-1 with TRBJ2-7; 10 positions agree with TRBD2. The CDR3 loop spans 16 amino acids. The junction had 12 bases not matched to a gene; V was cut back by 6 bases and J by 4 bases. Germline assignment: CDR1 MGHDK and CDR2 SYGVNS.

Here the CDR3 reads CASSLGLAEYGGYGYTF. In nucleotides, the CDR3 is TGCGCCAGCAGCTTGGGTTTGGCAGAATATGGGGGCTATGGCTACACCTTC. V and J are TRBV5-1 and TRBJ1-2; TRBD1 is a possible D gene (5 bases). The CDR3 length is 17 residues. CDR1 is SGHRS, CDR2 YFSETQ, per germline. With 0 bases removed from V and 4 bases from J, the gap between germline ends came to 19 bases.

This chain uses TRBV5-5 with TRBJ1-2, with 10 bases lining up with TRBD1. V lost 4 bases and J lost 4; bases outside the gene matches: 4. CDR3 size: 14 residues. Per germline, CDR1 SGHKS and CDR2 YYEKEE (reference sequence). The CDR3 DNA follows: TGTGCCAGCAGCACTCGACAGGGGGCCTATGGCTACACCTTC. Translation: CASSTRQGAYGYTF.

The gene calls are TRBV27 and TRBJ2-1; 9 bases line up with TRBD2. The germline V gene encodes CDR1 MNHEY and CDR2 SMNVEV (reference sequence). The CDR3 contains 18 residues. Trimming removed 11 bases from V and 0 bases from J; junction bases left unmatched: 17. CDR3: CAGPRGLAGSPSYNEQFF. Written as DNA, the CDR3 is TGTGCCGGACCCCGGGGGCTAGCGGGATCCCCCTCCTACAATGAGCAGTTCTTC.

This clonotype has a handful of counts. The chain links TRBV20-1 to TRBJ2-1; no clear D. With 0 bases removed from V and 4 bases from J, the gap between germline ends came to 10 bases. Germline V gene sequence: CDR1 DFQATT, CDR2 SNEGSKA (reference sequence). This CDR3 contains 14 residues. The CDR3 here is CSARDLLDYNEQFF. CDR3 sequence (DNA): TGCAGTGCTAGAGATCTTTTGGATTACAATGAGCAGTTCTTC.

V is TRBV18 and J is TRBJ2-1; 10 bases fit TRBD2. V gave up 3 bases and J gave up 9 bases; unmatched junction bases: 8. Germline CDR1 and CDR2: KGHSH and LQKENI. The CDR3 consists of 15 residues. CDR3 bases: TGTGCCAGCTCACCCTTGCTAGCGGGAGTCACTGAGCAGTTCTTC. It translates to CASSPLLAGVTEQFF. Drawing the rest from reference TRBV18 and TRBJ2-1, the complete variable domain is NAGVMQNPRHLVRRRGQEARLRCSPMKGHSHVYWYRQLPEEGLKFMVYLQKENIIDESGMPKERFSAEFPKEGPSILRIQQVVRGDSAAYFCASSPLLAGVTEQFFGPGTRLTVL.

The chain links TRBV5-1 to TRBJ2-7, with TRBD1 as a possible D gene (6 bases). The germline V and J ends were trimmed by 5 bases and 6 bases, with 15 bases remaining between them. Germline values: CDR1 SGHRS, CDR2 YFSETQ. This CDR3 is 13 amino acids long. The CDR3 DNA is TGCGCCAGCAGTTCAGGACAGATTGCCGAGCAGTACTTC. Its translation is CASSSGQIAEQYF.

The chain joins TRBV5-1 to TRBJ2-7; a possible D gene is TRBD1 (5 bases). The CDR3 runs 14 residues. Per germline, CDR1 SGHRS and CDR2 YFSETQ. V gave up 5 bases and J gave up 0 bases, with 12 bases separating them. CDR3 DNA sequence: TGCGCCAGCAGATTTCTCCAGGGCTCCTACGAGCAGTACTTC. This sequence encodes CASRFLQGSYEQYF.

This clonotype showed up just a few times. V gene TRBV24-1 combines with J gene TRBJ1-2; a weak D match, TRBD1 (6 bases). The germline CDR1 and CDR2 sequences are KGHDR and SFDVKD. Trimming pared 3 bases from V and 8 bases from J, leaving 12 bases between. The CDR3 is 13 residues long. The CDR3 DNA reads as TGTGCCACCAGTGATCCGGGGACATTGGGCTACACCTTC. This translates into CATSDPGTLGYTF.

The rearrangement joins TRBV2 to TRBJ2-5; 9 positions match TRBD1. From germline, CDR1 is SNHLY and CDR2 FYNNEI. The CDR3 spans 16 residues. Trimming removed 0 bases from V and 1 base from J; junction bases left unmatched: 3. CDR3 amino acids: CASSEAATGGQETQYF. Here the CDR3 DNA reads TGTGCCAGCAGTGAAGCGGCGACAGGGGGCCAAGAGACCCAGTACTTC. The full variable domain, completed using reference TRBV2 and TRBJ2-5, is EPEVTQTPSHQVTQMGQEVILRCVPISNHLYFYWYRQILGQKVEFLVSFYNNEISEKSEIFDDQFSVERPDGSNFTLKIRSTKLEDSAMYFCASSEAATGGQETQYFGPGTRLLVL.

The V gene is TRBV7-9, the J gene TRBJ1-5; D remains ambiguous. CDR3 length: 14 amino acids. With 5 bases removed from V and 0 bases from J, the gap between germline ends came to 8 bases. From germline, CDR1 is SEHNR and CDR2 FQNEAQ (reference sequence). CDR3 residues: CASSLINSNQPQHF. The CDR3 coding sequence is TGTGCCAGCAGCCTCATAAATAGCAATCAGCCCCAGCATTTT.

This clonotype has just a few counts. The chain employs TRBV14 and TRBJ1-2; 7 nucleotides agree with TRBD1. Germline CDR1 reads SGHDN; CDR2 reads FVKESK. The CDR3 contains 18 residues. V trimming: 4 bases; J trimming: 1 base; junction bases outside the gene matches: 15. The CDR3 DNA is TGTGCCAGCAGCCGCCGTACCGGGACAGATATTAATAACTATGGCTACACCTTC. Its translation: CASSRRTGTDINNYGYTF.

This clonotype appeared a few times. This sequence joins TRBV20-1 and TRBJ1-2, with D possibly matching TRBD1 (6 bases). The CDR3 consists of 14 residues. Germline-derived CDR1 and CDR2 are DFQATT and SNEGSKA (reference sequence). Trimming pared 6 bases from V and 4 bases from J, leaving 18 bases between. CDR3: CSAVGTGWSYGYTF. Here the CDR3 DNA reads TGCAGTGCCGTTGGAACAGGGTGGTCCTATGGCTACACCTTC.

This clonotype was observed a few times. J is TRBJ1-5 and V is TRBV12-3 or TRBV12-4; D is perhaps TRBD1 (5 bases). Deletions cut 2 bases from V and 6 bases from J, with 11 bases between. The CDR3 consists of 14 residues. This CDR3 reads CASSLTREGQPQHF. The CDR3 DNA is TGTGCCAGCAGTTTAACCAGGGAAGGTCAGCCCCAGCATTTT.

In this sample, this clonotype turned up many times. CDR3 bases: TGCAGTGCTCGGGGGACCCGAGGGAATTACGAGCAGTACTTC. Translating it yields CSARGTRGNYEQYF. The chain recombines TRBV20-1 with TRBJ2-7; D possibly corresponds to TRBD2 (6 bases). CDR1 and CDR2 from the germline V gene are DFQATT and SNEGSKA (reference sequence). Trimming removed 5 bases at V and 4 bases at J, with 18 bases between. The CDR3 is 14 amino acids.

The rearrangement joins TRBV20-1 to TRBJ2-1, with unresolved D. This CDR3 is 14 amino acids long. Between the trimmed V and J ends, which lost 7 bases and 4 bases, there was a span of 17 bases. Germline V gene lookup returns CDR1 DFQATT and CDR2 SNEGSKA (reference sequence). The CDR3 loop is CSVSSRQTYNEQFF. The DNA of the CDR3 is TGCAGTGTTTCGTCACGGCAGACATACAATGAGCAGTTCTTC.

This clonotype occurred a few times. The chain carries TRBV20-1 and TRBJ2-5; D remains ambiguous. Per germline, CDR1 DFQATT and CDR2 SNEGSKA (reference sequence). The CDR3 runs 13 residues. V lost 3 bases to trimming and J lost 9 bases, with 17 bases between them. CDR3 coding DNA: TGCAGTGCTAGCCGGCAGTACAAGAGACCCCAGTACTTC. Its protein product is CSASRQYKRPQYF.

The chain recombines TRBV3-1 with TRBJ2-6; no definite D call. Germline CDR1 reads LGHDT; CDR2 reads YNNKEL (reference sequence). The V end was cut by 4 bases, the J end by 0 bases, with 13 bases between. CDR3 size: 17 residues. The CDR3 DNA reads TGTGCCAGCAGCCCCCTCCGGAAATTCTCTGGGGCCAACGTCCTGACTTTC. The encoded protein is CASSPLRKFSGANVLTF.